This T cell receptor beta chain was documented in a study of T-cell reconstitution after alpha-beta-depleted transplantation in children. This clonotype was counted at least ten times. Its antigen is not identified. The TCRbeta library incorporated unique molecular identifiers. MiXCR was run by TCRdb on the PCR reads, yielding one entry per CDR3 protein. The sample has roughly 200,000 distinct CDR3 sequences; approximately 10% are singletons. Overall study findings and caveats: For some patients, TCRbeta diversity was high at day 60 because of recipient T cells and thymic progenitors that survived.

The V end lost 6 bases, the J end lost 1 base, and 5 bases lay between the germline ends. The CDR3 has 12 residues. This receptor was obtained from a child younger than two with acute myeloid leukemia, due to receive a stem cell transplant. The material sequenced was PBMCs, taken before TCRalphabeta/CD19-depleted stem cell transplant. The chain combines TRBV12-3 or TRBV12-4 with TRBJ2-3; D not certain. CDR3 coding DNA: TGTGCCAGCAGCCACGGCACAGATACGCAGTATTTT. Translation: CASSHGTDTQYF.